This T cell receptor (beta chain) was captured in a study of beta chain features in type 1 diabetes. Study-level findings and limits: Researchers report that Type 1 diabetes patients had moderately but significantly shorter TCRB CDR3s across all four CD4+ subsets.

The CDR3 has 14 residues. V shed 4 bases and J 3 bases; nucleotides not matched to a gene: 1. The germline CDR1 and CDR2 sequences are MDHEN and SYDVKM. Every bit of the isolated RNA underwent reverse transcription, so sequencing read expressed TCRB transcripts. Profiling relied on immunoSEQ multiplex PCR, and the TCRdb table lists in-frame clones only, not all of them. The profile covers 150,000 to 200,000 clones, with around 63% appearing a single time and around 0.08% taken by the ten largest. On this clone itself: Its antigen is currently unknown. Other DNA sequences in this specimen translate into the identical CDR3.

Material for sequencing was naive CD4+ T cells from blood. The source of this sequence is a man younger than 45 with type 1 diabetes. The genes are TRBV28 and TRBJ1-4; 8 nucleotides align to TRBD1. The CDR3 DNA is TGTGCCAGCAGTTCGGGACAGGCTAATGAAAAACTGTTTTTT. Translated: CASSSGQANEKLFF.